The clone carrying this TCR beta chain was counted between two and nine times. This CDR3 spans 14 amino acids. These data originate in a study of cytomegalovirus exposure and HLA in healthy donors. TCRdb's copy holds only in-frame clones and misses some; the assay was immunoSEQ multiplex PCR. The table has approximately 240,000 clones, under 95% seen once; the top ten hold 1% to 1.2%. The source is a woman aged 18 to 35 in good health and CMV-seronegative. This chain connects TRBV21-1 to TRBJ1-2; the table's D gene call, TRBD1, was not cross checked with the DNA. TRBV21-1 is tagged as a pseudogene. The sequenced material came from PBMCs. This CDR3 reads CASSKARGYYGYTF. The CDR3 nucleotides are TGTGCCAGCAGCAAAGCTAGGGGATACTATGGCTACACCTTC.